This is a list of T cell receptor beta chains from one sample in a study of HIV-infected patients and healthy controls. In TCRdb, the 5' RACE reads were re-called with MiXCR into one record per CDR3 protein. The sample lists roughly 68,000 distinct CDR3 sequences; 15% to 20% were seen once. Material for sequencing was CD4+ T cells from blood. The receptors shown here come from a human donor in good health. CDR3s leave out the opening cysteine and the closing phenylalanine or tryptophan. The order of the fields is V gene, J gene, CDR3 protein.

TRBV27	TRBJ1-6	ASSLFASSYNSPLH
TRBV6-2/TRBV6-3	TRBJ1-5	ASSGPNQPQH
TRBV29-1	TRBJ2-2	SVNPSGGTGELF
TRBV11-2	TRBJ2-6	ASSLSFSGANVLT
TRBV12-2	TRBJ2-5	ASRKLNLDKQETQY
TRBV3-1	TRBJ2-3	ASSQGAYIPTDTQY
TRBV7-9	TRBJ2-7	ASSLRQGSEEQY
TRBV7-7	TRBJ2-5	ASSPGLAGLETQY
TRBV5-4	TRBJ1-5	ASSLNGHGQPQH
TRBV6-1	TRBJ2-5	ASSEDNIQETQY
TRBV27	TRBJ1-5	ASSPGQGSWGNQPQH
TRBV5-4	TRBJ1-2	ASSLVGASGGGYT
TRBV29-1	TRBJ1-1	SVALTEIEAF
TRBV7-9	TRBJ1-5	ASSLGGSQPQH
TRBV7-2	TRBJ2-7	ASSFAGSSYEQY
TRBV20-1	TRBJ1-1	SASSPHRLNTEAF
TRBV2	TRBJ1-4	ASSWRYEKLF
TRBV4-1	TRBJ1-2	ASSKGARERGYT
TRBV7-2	TRBJ2-1	ASSLQVGEQF
TRBV6-5	TRBJ2-7	ASSYLVGSSYEQY
TRBV30	TRBJ1-3	AWSAITGGASGNTIY
TRBV29-1	TRBJ1-1	SVGGRELSAF
TRBV29-1	TRBJ2-7	SVGTGGVYEQY
TRBV27	TRBJ2-6	ASSLKGTGAFSGANVLT
TRBV18	TRBJ2-7	ASSFGLSYEQY
TRBV19	TRBJ1-1	ASSLTGFNTEAF
TRBV3-1	TRBJ1-5	ASSQEGFRQPQH
TRBV6-6	TRBJ1-5	ASSYVNQPQH
TRBV4-1	TRBJ2-1	ASSQESGRTSYNEQF
TRBV30	TRBJ1-1	AWKAPRNTEAF
TRBV7-9	TRBJ1-2	ASSLTGPTDGYT
TRBV4-1	TRBJ2-3	ASSQVGGLSTDTQY
TRBV4-1	TRBJ1-1	ASSQRLMNTEAF
TRBV7-8	TRBJ1-5	ASSSGHSNQPQH
TRBV6-2/TRBV6-3	TRBJ2-3	ASSSGTAGSDTQY
TRBV20-1	TRBJ2-7	SATGQGVWEQY
TRBV5-4	TRBJ2-5	ATKSSGLGETQY
TRBV12-3/TRBV12-4	TRBJ1-1	ASSPDRGRTEAF
TRBV5-1	TRBJ2-1	ASSLRDRGQDEQF
TRBV20-1	TRBJ1-5	SATRTVGQPQH
TRBV20-1	TRBJ2-5	SATREKTQY
TRBV6-6	TRBJ2-2	ASRVREGPSGELF
TRBV18	TRBJ2-5	ASSGQGPQY
TRBV20-1	TRBJ1-6	SASVAGGSYNSPLH
TRBV3-1	TRBJ1-1	ASSQDLTGPANTEAF